The present TCR beta chain was sequenced within a study of T cells in localized non-small cell lung cancer. Study-level findings and limits: Longer overall survival accompanied higher blood T cell density. Detection in adjacent lung was observed for a median around 55 of the top 100 tumor clones.

Details on this clone: The antigen remains unidentified.

Germline V gene sequence: CDR1 MNHNS, CDR2 SASEGT. CDR3 length equals 15 residues. The ends were cut back, 5 bases at V and 3 bases at J, with 17 bases in the middle. Repertoires were generated with immunoSEQ multiplex PCR, while TCRdb's copy carries only in-frame clones and drops some. The data hold under 15,000 clones, with about 85% observed a single time. The chain combines TRBV6-1 with TRBJ2-7; tentatively, D is TRBD1 (6 bases). Sequencing used peripheral blood, obtained before any cancer treatment. The sequence derives from a male donor at least 60 years old with stage I lung adenocarcinoma. The CDR3: CASSPGTTPFYEQYF. Written as DNA, the CDR3 is TGTGCCAGCAGTCCTGGGACAACCCCTTTCTACGAGCAGTACTTC.